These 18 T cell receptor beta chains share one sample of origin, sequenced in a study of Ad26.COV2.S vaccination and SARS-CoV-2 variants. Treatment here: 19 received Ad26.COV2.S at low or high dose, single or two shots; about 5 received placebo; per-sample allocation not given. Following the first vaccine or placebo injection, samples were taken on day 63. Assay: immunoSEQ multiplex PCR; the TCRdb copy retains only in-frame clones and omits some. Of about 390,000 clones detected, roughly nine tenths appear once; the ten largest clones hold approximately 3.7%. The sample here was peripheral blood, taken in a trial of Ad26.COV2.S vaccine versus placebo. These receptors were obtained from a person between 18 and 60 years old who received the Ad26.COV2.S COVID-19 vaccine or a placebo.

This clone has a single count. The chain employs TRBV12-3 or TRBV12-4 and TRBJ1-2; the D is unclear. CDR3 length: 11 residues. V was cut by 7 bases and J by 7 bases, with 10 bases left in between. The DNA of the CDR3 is TGTGCCAGCAAAAGAGCGGGTGGCTACACCTTC. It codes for CASKRAGGYTF.

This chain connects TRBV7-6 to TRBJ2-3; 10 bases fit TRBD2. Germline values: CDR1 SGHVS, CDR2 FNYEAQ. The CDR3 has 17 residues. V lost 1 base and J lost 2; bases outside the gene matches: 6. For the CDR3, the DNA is TGTGCCAGCAGCTTAGAGGCTAGCGGGGGAAACACAGATACGCAGTATTTT. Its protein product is CASSLEASGGNTDTQYF.

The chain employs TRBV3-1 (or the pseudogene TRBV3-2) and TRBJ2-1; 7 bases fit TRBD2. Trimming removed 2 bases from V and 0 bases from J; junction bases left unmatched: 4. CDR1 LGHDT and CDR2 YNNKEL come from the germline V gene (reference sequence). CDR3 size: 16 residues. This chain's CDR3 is CASSQSGTISYNEQFF. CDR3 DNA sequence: TGTGCCAGCAGCCAAAGTGGGACTATCTCCTACAATGAGCAGTTCTTC.

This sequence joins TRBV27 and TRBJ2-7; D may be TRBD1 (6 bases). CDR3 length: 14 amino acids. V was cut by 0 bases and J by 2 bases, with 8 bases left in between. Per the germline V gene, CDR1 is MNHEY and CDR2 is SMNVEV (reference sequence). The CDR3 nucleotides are TGTGCCAGCAGTTTATCGGACAGAGCCTACGAGCAGTACTTC. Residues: CASSLSDRAYEQYF.

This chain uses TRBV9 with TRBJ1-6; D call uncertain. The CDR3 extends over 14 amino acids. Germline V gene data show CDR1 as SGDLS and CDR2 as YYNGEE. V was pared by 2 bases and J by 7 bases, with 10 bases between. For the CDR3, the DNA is TGTGCCAGCAGCGTTCAGACGGACAATTCACCCCTCCACTTT. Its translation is CASSVQTDNSPLHF. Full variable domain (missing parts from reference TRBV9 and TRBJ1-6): DSGVTQTPKHLITATGQRVTLRCSPRSGDLSVYWYQQSLDQGLQFLIQYYNGEERAKGNILERFSAQQFPDLHSELNLSSLELGDSALYFCASSVQTDNSPLHFGNGTRLTVT.

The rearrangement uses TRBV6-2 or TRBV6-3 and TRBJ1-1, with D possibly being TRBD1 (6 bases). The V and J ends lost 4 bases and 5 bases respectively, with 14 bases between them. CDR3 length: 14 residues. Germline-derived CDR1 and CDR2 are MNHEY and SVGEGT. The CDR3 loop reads CASSSGDSKTEAFF. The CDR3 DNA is TGTGCCAGCAGTTCAGGGGACTCGAAGACTGAAGCTTTCTTT.

The CDR3 region is CASSPVWGTGVEAFF. The CDR3 DNA is TGTGCCAGCTCACCAGTTTGGGGGACAGGGGTTGAAGCTTTCTTT. The rearrangement joins TRBV18 to TRBJ1-1; 10 bases match TRBD1. Looked up from germline, CDR1 is KGHSH and CDR2 is LQKENI. The V gene end was trimmed by 2 bases and the J gene end by 7 bases; junction bases not matched to a gene: 7. The CDR3 is made up of 15 amino acids.

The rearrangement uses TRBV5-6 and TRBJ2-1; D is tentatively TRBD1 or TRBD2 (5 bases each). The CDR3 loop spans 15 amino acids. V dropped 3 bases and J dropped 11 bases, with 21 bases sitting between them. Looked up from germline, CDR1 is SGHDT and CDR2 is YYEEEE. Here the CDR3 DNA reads TGTGCCAGCAGCTCGATCCAGGGCCCAGGAGGAAAGCAGTTCTTC. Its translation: CASSSIQGPGGKQFF.

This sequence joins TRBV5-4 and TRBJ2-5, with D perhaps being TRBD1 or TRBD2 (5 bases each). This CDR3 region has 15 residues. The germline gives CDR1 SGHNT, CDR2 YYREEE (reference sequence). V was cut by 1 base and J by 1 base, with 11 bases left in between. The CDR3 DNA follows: TGTGCCAGCAGCTTGTGGGGGACCACCCAAGAGACCCAGTACTTC. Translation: CASSLWGTTQETQYF.

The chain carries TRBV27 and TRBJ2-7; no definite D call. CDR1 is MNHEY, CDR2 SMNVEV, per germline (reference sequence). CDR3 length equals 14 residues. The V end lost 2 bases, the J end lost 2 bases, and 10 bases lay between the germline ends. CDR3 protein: CASSLRPPTYEQYF. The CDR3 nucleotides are TGTGCCAGCAGTTTAAGACCCCCGACCTACGAGCAGTACTTC.

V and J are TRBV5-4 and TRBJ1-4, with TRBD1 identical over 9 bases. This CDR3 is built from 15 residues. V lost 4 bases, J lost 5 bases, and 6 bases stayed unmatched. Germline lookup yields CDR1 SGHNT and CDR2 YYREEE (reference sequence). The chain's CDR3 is CASSTAGTGNEKLFF. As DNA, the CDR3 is TGTGCCAGCAGCACCGCCGGGACAGGGAATGAAAAACTGTTTTTT.

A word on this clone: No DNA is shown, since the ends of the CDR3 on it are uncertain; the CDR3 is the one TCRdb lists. CDR3 loop: CASSYHCRTGPEQYF. This rearrangement joins TRBV21-1 to TRBJ2-7; no check of the table's D call, TRBD1, against the DNA was made. TRBV21-1 represents a pseudogene. The CDR3 length is 15 residues, termini included.

The CDR3 nucleotides are TGCGCCAGCAGCTGGGGGGACAGGGGGATCGAGCAGTACTTC. This sequence encodes CASSWGDRGIEQYF. V is TRBV5-1 and J is TRBJ2-7, with 11 bases fitting TRBD1. The V and J ends lost 3 bases and 6 bases, in that order; junction bases with no gene match: 5. The CDR3 consists of 14 residues. Germline CDR1 is SGHRS and CDR2 is YFSETQ. The full variable domain, completed using reference TRBV5-1 and TRBJ2-7, is KAGVTQTPRYLIKTRGQQVTLSCSPISGHRSVSWYQQTPGQGLQFLFEYFSETQRNKGNFPGRFSGRQFSNSRSEMNVSTLELGDSALYLCASSWGDRGIEQYFGPGTRLTVT.

CDR3: CASTRDSSGNTIYF. The CDR3 region has the DNA TGTGCCAGCACTCGGGACAGCTCTGGAAACACCATATATTTT. The V gene is TRBV11-1, the J gene TRBJ1-3, with 7 bases that match TRBD1. The CDR3 consists of 14 residues. Unmatched junction bases numbered 3, after V lost 7 bases and J lost 0 bases. From germline, CDR1 is SGHAT and CDR2 FQDESV (reference sequence).

CDR3 DNA: TGCGCCAGCAGCCAAATATCCGGGACAGGGGCCTACGAGCAGTACTTC. This encodes CASSQISGTGAYEQYF. The rearrangement uses TRBV5-1 and TRBJ2-7; 10 nucleotides align to TRBD1. The CDR3 has 16 residues. CDR1 is SGHRS and CDR2 is YFSETQ in the germline V gene. The V gene end was trimmed by 4 bases and the J gene end by 2 bases; junction bases not matched to a gene: 9.

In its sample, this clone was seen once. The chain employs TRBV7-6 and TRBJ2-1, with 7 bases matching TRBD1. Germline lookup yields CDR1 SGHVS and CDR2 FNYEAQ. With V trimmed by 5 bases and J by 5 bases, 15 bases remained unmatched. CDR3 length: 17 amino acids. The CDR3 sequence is CASSPRLPGQQDNEQFF. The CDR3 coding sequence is TGTGCCAGCAGCCCAAGGCTCCCGGGACAGCAAGACAATGAGCAGTTCTTC.

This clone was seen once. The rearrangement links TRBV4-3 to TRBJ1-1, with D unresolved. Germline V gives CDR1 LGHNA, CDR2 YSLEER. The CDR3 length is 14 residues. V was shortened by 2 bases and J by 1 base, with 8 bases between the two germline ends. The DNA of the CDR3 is TGCGCCAGCAGCCAAACTACACGGAACACTGAAGCTTTCTTT. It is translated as CASSQTTRNTEAFF.

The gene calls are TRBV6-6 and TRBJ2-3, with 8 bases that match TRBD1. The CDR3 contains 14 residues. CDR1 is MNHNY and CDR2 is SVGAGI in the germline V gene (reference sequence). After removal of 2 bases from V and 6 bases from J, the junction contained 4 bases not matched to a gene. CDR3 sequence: CASSYLDRGDTQYF. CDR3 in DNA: TGTGCCAGCAGTTACCTCGACAGGGGCGATACGCAGTATTTT.